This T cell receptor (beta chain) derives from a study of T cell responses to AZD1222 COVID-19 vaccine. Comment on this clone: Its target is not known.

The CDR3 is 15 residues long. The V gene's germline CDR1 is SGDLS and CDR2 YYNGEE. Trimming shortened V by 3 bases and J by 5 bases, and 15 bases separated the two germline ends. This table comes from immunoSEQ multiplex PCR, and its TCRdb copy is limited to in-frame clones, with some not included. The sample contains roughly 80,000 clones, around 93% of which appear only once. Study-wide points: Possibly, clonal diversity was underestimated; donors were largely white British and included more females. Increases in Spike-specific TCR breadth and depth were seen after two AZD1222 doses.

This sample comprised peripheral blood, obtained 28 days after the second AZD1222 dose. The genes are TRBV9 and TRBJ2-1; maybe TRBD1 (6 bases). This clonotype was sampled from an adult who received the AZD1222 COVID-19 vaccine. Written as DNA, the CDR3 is TGTGCCAGCAGCGCACAGGGTTTAATCCACAATGAGCAGTTCTTC. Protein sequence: CASSAQGLIHNEQFF.